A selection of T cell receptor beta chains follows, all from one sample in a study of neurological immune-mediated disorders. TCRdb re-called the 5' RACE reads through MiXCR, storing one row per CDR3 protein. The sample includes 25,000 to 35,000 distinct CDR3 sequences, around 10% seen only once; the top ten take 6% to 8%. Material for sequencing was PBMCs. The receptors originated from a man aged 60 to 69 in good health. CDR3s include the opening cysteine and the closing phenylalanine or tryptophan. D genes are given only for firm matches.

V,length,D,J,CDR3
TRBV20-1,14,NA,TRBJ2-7,CSARDLAAAYEQYF
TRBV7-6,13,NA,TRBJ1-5,CASSLGRGQPQHF
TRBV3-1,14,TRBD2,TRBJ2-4,CASSRSGGANIQYF
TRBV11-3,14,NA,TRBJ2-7,CASSLDGLHYEQYF
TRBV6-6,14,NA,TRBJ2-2,CASSYSPGPGELFF
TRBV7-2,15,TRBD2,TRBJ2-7,CASSDHGGISYEQYF
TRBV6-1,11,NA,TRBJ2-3,CASSDFGLSYF
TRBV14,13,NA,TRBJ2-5,CASSRGLQETQYF
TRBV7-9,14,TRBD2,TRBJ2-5,CASSVSGGSETQYF
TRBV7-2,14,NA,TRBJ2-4,CASTLDRDKNIQYF
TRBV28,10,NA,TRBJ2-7,CASGAYEQYF
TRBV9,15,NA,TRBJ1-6,CASSARDPWNSPLHF
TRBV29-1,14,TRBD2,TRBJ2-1,CSAVTSGSINEQFF
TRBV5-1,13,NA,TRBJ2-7,CASSLGPAYEQYF
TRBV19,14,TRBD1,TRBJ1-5,CASSTQGSGQPQHF
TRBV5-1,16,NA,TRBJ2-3,CASSLGGGANTDTQYF
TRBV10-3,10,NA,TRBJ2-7,CATGQYEQYF
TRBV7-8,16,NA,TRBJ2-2,CASSPHEGGSTGELFF
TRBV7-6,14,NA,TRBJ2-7,CASSLLEHSYEQYF
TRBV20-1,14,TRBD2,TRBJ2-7,CSAREPGGEREQYF
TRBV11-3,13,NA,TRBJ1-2,CASRPSVGLGYTF
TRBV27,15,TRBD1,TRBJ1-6,CASSPSGTGDSPLHF
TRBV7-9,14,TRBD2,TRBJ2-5,CASTPGLAGVAQYF
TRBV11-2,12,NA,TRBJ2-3,CASSLVLDTQYF
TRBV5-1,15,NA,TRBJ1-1,CASRLGAAGAAEALF
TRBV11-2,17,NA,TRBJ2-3,CASSLEGRPLSTDTQYF
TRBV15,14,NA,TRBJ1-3,CATSRDRTGNTIYF
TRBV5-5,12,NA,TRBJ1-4,CASSPRNEKLFF
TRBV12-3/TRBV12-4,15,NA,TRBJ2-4,CASSLRGLAKNIQYF
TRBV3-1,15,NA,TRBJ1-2,CASSQGAAPGYGYTF